The subject of this entry is one T cell receptor (beta chain). What it binds is not known. TCRdb's copy holds only in-frame clones and misses some; the assay was immunoSEQ multiplex PCR. The table records 2.3 million or so clones, approximately 93% of them present only once. The data derive from a study of shared clonotypes between healthy human individuals. Notes on the study in general: Unshared clonotypes carried lower generation probabilities than those common to all four donors.

This receptor was identified in a man aged 18-30 years in good health. Some clones in this sample may be carry-over from other donors' samples. Material for sequencing was naive CD4+ T cells from PBMCs. Subset of the sample: CD45RA+ positively selected.

The CDR3 loop reads CASSFVETQYF. CDR3 nucleotide sequence: TGTGCCAGCAGTTTCGTGGAGACCCAGTACTTC. V gene TRBV28 combines with J gene TRBJ2-5, with D unresolved. The CDR3 extends over 11 amino acids. CDR1 and CDR2 from the germline V gene are MDHEN and SYDVKM. Trimming took 3 bases from V and 5 from J, leaving 4 bases between them.